One sample yielded the 9 T cell receptor beta chains listed below, sequenced in a study of blood T cell repertoires in COVID-19. Method: immunoSEQ multiplex PCR; TCRdb's copy keeps in-frame clones and lacks some. The sample lists tens of thousands of clones, roughly 80% occurring once. Sequenced sample: peripheral blood. All receptors come from a human donor with acute or convalescent COVID-19. The donor label of this sample is uncertain.

Notes on this clone: The same CDR3 is also encoded by other DNA sequences in this sample. The gene calls are TRBV7-2 and TRBJ2-3; D might be TRBD2 (6 bases). V dropped 0 bases and J dropped 1 base, with 14 bases sitting between them. CDR3 size: 17 residues. CDR1 SGHTA and CDR2 FQGNSA come from the germline V gene. This chain's CDR3 is CASSLAGGSGRTDTQYF. The CDR3, as DNA: TGTGCCAGCAGCTTAGCGGGGGGTAGCGGACGCACAGATACGCAGTATTTT.

The CDR3 DNA follows: TGTGCCAGCAGCTTAGGGTCCCCGCAGGGGGCGGATGGCTACACCTTC. Residues: CASSLGSPQGADGYTF. The chain uses TRBV11-2 and TRBJ1-2; 8 bases map to TRBD1. Germline CDR1 is SGHAT and CDR2 is FQNNGV. The length of the CDR3 is 16 residues. V gave up 1 base and J gave up 6 bases; unmatched junction bases: 10.

The rearrangement joins TRBV7-8 to TRBJ1-5, with TRBD1 identical over 9 bases. Trimming cost V 5 bases and J 1 base; bases outside gene matches: 12. This CDR3 region has 18 residues. Germline-derived CDR1 and CDR2 are SGHVS and FQNEAQ. CDR3 loop: CASSLIGGTGLSNQPQHF. DNA of the CDR3: TGTGCCAGCAGCCTTATAGGCGGGACAGGGCTCAGCAATCAGCCCCAGCATTTT.

This clone was observed a few times. The rearrangement uses TRBV2 and TRBJ2-1; no clear D. Germline V gene sequence: CDR1 SNHLY, CDR2 FYNNEI. The length of the CDR3 is 11 residues. V was cut by 7 bases and J by 6 bases, with 7 bases left in between. In DNA form, the CDR3 reads TGTGCCAGCAACCCGGGCAATGAGCAGTTCTTC. Amino acids: CASNPGNEQFF.

The V gene is TRBV11-3, the J gene TRBJ2-2, with D hard to call. CDR3 length equals 13 residues. Germline V gene lookup returns CDR1 SGHNT and CDR2 YENEEA. The V end lost 1 base, the J end lost 5 bases, and 5 bases lay between the germline ends. The CDR3 DNA is TGTGCCAGCAGCTTAGCACTTACCGGGGAGCTGTTTTTT. Translated: CASSLALTGELFF.

This chain uses TRBV30 with TRBJ2-5, with D possibly being TRBD1 (6 bases). This CDR3 has 12 residues. Between the trimmed V and J ends, which lost 8 bases and 10 bases, there was a span of 20 bases. Germline V gene data show CDR1 as GTSNPN and CDR2 as SVGIG (reference sequence). DNA for the CDR3: TGTGCCCTTAGCCGAGGGGGTCCGGACCAGTACTTC. Translated: CALSRGGPDQYF.

V is TRBV5-4 and J is TRBJ2-2; the D is unclear. Trimming stripped 4 bases from V and 4 bases from J, with 14 bases between. The germline CDR1 and CDR2 sequences are SGHNT and YYREEE (reference sequence). This CDR3 region has 15 residues. The CDR3 loop reads CASSPSKRSTGELFF. The CDR3 coding sequence is TGTGCCAGCAGCCCTTCTAAGCGAAGCACCGGGGAGCTGTTTTTT.

The genes are TRBV5-6 and TRBJ1-2; 8 bases match TRBD1. CDR3 length: 15 amino acids. V trimming: 5 bases; J trimming: 0 bases; junction bases outside the gene matches: 6. Germline V CDR1 and CDR2: SGHDT, YYEEEE. DNA of the CDR3: TGTGCCAGCAGTACGAAGACAGGGGCTAACTATGGCTACACCTTC. This encodes CASSTKTGANYGYTF. The whole variable domain, filled in from reference TRBV5-6 and TRBJ1-2, reads DAGVTQSPTHLIKTRGQQVTLRCSPKSGHDTVSWYQQALGQGPQFIFQYYEEEERQRGNFPDRFSGHQFPNYSSELNVNALLLGDSALYLCASSTKTGANYGYTFGSGTRLTVV.

V is TRBV19 and J is TRBJ1-1; tentative D call: TRBD1 (6 bases). Germline V CDR1 and CDR2: LNHDA, SQIVND (reference sequence). The CDR3 totals 14 residues. The V end was cut by 5 bases, the J end by 1 base, with 11 bases between. The CDR3, as DNA: TGTGCCAGTAGTCCCGGACAGAGGAACACTGAAGCTTTCTTT. This translates into CASSPGQRNTEAFF. Together with reference TRBV19 and TRBJ1-1, the CDR3 gives the full variable domain: DGGITQSPKYLFRKEGQNVTLSCEQNLNHDAMYWYRQDPGQGLRLIYYSQIVNDFQKGDIAEGYSVSREKKESFPLTVTSAQKNPTAFYLCASSPGQRNTEAFFGQGTRLTVV.